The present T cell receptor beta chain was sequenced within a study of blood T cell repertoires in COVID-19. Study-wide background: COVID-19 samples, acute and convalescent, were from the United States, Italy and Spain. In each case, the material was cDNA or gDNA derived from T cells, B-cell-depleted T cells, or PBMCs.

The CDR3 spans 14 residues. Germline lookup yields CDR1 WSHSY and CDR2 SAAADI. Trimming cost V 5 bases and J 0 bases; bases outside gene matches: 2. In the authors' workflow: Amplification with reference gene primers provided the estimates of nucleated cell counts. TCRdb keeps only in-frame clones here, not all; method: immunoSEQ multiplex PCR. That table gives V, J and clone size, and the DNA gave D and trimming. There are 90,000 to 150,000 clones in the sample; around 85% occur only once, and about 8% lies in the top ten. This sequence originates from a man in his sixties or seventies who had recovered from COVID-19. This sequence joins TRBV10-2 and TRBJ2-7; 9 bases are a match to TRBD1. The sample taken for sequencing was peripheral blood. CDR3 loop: CASSRQGVSYEQYF. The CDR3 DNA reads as TGCGCCAGCAGTAGACAGGGGGTCTCCTACGAGCAGTACTTC.